A selection of T cell receptor beta chains follows, all from one sample in a study of blood T cells in healthy people across ages. TCRdb used MiXCR to reprocess the 5' RACE reads, holding one entry per CDR3 protein. The table shows more than 900,000 distinct CDR3 sequences, with about 28% occurring only once. The same sample was also studied in work on T cells of mothers and their children.

Sequencing was done on a sample of blood. Every receptor here comes from a woman between 40 and 50 years old in good health. The CDR3 runs from the conserved cysteine through the conserved F or W. A D gene is named only where the DNA matches it firmly. Expanded clones get a size class; other rows say once, few or many, or leave the size out.

V: TRBV7-2; D: -; size: -; length: 16; J: TRBJ2-4; DNA: TGTGCCAGCAGCCGGGATGGGACCTTTCCCAGAGGAGAGCAGTACTTC; CDR3: CASSRDGTFPRGEQYF
V: TRBV3-1; D: -; size: many; length: 13; J: TRBJ2-7; DNA: TGTGCCAGCAGCCAGGTACCCCGTTACGAGCAGTACTTC; CDR3: CASSQVPRYEQYF
V: TRBV5-1; D: TRBD2; size: few; length: 15; J: TRBJ2-1; DNA: TGCGCCAGCGAACAAGGACTAGCGGGGGGAGGTGAGCAGTTCTTC; CDR3: CASEQGLAGGGEQFF
V: TRBV5-5; D: -; size: -; length: 15; J: TRBJ2-7; DNA: TGTGCCAGCAGCTTGGAAGGGATGGTCCTCGACGAGCAGTACTTC; CDR3: CASSLEGMVLDEQYF
V: TRBV5-1; D: -; size: few; length: 14; J: TRBJ2-5; DNA: TGCGCCAGCAGCCGCAACAGGGCGGAGGAGACCCAGTACTTC; CDR3: CASSRNRAEETQYF
V: TRBV10-3; D: TRBD2; size: -; length: 14; J: TRBJ2-3; DNA: TGTGCCACCAGACTAGCGGGCGAAACAGATACGCAGTATTTT; CDR3: CATRLAGETDTQYF
V: TRBV27; D: TRBD1; size: few; length: 17; J: TRBJ1-6; DNA: TGTGCCAGCAGCTCTTACAGGGGGCGCACCTATAATTCACCCCTCCACTTT; CDR3: CASSSYRGRTYNSPLHF
V: TRBV29-1; D: -; size: -; length: 14; J: TRBJ2-5; DNA: TGCAGCGTTGAGAACCAGGGAGGATGGAATGAGCAGTACTTC; CDR3: CSVENQGGWNEQYF
V: TRBV7-2; D: -; size: many; length: 12; J: TRBJ1-5; DNA: TGTGCCAGCAGCGATTTCAGTCAGCCCCAGCATTTT; CDR3: CASSDFSQPQHF
V: TRBV4-1; D: -; size: many; length: 17; J: TRBJ2-6; DNA: TGCGCCAGCAGCTTAAGACAGGACCTCTCTGGGGCCAACGTCCTGACTTTC; CDR3: CASSLRQDLSGANVLTF
V: TRBV12-3/TRBV12-4; D: -; size: -; length: 16; J: TRBJ2-1; DNA: TGTGCCAGCAGCCCAGTTTCGGGGTTTCGATACGATGAGCAGTTCTTC; CDR3: CASSPVSGFRYDEQFF
V: TRBV7-9; D: TRBD1; size: -; length: 16; J: TRBJ1-1; DNA: TGTGCCAGCAGCCCTCAGGGACAGGGGGCGACCACTGAAGCTTTCTTT; CDR3: CASSPQGQGATTEAFF
V: TRBV7-2; D: TRBD1; size: -; length: 14; J: TRBJ1-1; DNA: TGTGCCAGCAGCTGGGACAGGGGGCCTTATGAAGCTTTCTTT; CDR3: CASSWDRGPYEAFF
V: TRBV5-1; D: TRBD1; size: few; length: 16; J: TRBJ2-7; DNA: TGCGCCAGCAGCCCCACGGGACAGGTCCTGCGCTACGAGCAGTACTTC; CDR3: CASSPTGQVLRYEQYF
V: TRBV10-3; D: -; size: few; length: 13; J: TRBJ1-2; DNA: TGTGCCATCAGTGGGGGAGAATTCTATGGCTACACCTTC; CDR3: CAISGGEFYGYTF
V: TRBV2; D: TRBD1; size: -; length: 13; J: TRBJ2-1; DNA: TGTGCCAGCAGGGGACAGGTAAACAATGAGCAGTTCTTC; CDR3: CASRGQVNNEQFF
V: TRBV19; D: TRBD2; size: -; length: 15; J: TRBJ2-1; DNA: TGTGCCAGTACCGCCGGGACTAGAAAGGTCAATGAGCAGTTCTTC; CDR3: CASTAGTRKVNEQFF
V: TRBV7-2; D: TRBD2; size: -; length: 16; J: TRBJ2-3; DNA: TGTGCCAGCAGCTATAGCGGGGGGGCCGGAACAGATACGCAGTATTTT; CDR3: CASSYSGGAGTDTQYF
V: TRBV2; D: -; size: -; length: 13; J: TRBJ2-7; DNA: TGTGCCAGCAGTGGGGGCCGCACCTACGAGCAGTACTTC; CDR3: CASSGGRTYEQYF
V: TRBV7-2; D: -; size: -; length: 13; J: TRBJ1-6; DNA: TGTGCCAGCAACGGGGGGACCAGTTCACCCCTCCACTTT; CDR3: CASNGGTSSPLHF
V: TRBV5-1; D: TRBD1; size: many; length: 15; J: TRBJ2-7; DNA: TGTGCCAGCAGCTTAGGACAGGGTCTCTCCTACGAGCAGTACTTC; CDR3: CASSLGQGLSYEQYF
V: TRBV11-2; D: -; size: few; length: 15; J: TRBJ1-2; DNA: TGTGCCAGCAGCTTTGAGGCCGCCAGCGTGGGAGGCTACACCTTC; CDR3: CASSFEAASVGGYTF
V: TRBV9; D: -; size: few; length: 16; J: TRBJ2-5; DNA: TGTGCCAGCAGCGTACTCGGTAGGACAGAAGGAGAGACCCAGTACTTC; CDR3: CASSVLGRTEGETQYF
V: TRBV20-1; D: TRBD1; size: few; length: 14; J: TRBJ2-1; DNA: TGCAGTGCTAGAGCGGGACAGGGGGACCATGAGCAGTTCTTC; CDR3: CSARAGQGDHEQFF
V: TRBV6-2/TRBV6-3; D: TRBD2; size: -; length: 19; J: TRBJ2-1; DNA: TGTGCCAGCAGTCTACCCGGGGGTAGCGGGATGAGTTCCTACAATGAGCAGTTCTTC; CDR3: CASSLPGGSGMSSYNEQFF
V: TRBV15; D: -; size: many; length: 15; J: TRBJ1-2; DNA: TGTGCCACCAGCAGAGATAGAGCAGCTAACTATGGCTACACCTTC; CDR3: CATSRDRAANYGYTF
V: TRBV9; D: -; size: once; length: 14; J: TRBJ2-5; DNA: TGTGCCAACAGCGTAGGGGCAGGCCAAGAGACCCAGTACTTC; CDR3: CANSVGAGQETQYF
V: TRBV27; D: TRBD1; size: -; length: 15; J: TRBJ2-1; DNA: TGTGCCAGCAGCCTTACGGGACAGGGCAACAATGAGCAGTTCTTC; CDR3: CASSLTGQGNNEQFF
V: TRBV28; D: -; size: few; length: 17; J: TRBJ1-5; DNA: TGTGCCAGCAGTTTCCGGCAGGGAGGGTATAGCAATCAGCCCCAGCATTTT; CDR3: CASSFRQGGYSNQPQHF
V: TRBV5-5; D: -; size: few; length: 16; J: TRBJ2-3; DNA: TGTGCCAGCAGCTCTGACCCCACCGCAGGAACAGATACGCAGTATTTT; CDR3: CASSSDPTAGTDTQYF
V: TRBV2; D: -; size: -; length: 15; J: TRBJ1-2; DNA: TGTGCCAGCAGTGTACCGGAGCAGGGTCAATGGGGCTACACCTTC; CDR3: CASSVPEQGQWGYTF
V: TRBV5-5; D: TRBD2; size: -; length: 14; J: TRBJ2-3; DNA: TGTGCCAGCAGCCAAAGCGGGGCCACAGATACGCAGTATTTT; CDR3: CASSQSGATDTQYF
V: TRBV20-1; D: -; size: few; length: 15; J: TRBJ2-1; DNA: TGCAGTGCTGAACGTGGACATAGCTCCTACAATGAGCAGTTCTTC; CDR3: CSAERGHSSYNEQFF
V: TRBV29-1; D: TRBD1; size: -; length: 11; J: TRBJ1-1; DNA: TGCAGCGTAGGCAGGGGGCCTGAAGCTTTCTTT; CDR3: CSVGRGPEAFF
V: TRBV28; D: TRBD1; size: few; length: 13; J: TRBJ1-5; DNA: TGTGCCAGTATGGGTCAGGGGGGTCAGCCCCAGCATTTT; CDR3: CASMGQGGQPQHF
V: TRBV7-2; D: -; size: -; length: 14; J: TRBJ2-5; DNA: TGTGCCAGCAGCTTAGCAGGGGTCGGTGAGATCCAGTACTTC; CDR3: CASSLAGVGEIQYF
V: TRBV20-1; D: -; size: -; length: 11; J: TRBJ1-1; DNA: TGCAGTGCCCTAGATAACACTGAAGCTTTCTTT; CDR3: CSALDNTEAFF
V: TRBV5-1; D: -; size: few; length: 15; J: TRBJ1-5; DNA: TGCGCCAGCAGCTTGGAATACGGGAGCAGGCAGCCCCAGCATTTT; CDR3: CASSLEYGSRQPQHF